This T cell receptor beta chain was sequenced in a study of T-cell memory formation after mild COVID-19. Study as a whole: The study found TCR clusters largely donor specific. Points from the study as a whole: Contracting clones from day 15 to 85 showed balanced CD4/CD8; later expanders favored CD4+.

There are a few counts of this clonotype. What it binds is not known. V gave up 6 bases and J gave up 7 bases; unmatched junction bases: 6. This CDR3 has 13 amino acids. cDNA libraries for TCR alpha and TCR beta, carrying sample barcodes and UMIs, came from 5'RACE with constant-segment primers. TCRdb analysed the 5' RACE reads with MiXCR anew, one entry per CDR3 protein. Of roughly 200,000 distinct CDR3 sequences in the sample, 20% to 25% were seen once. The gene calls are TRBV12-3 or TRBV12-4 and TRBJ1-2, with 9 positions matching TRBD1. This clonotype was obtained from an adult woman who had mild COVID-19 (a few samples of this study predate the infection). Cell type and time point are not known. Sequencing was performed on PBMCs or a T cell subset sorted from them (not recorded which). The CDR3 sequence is CASRGQGGSGYTF. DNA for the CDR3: TGTGCCAGCAGGGGACAGGGCGGGTCTGGCTACACCTTC.